Listed here are 16 T cell receptor beta chains from one sample, sequenced in a study of T-cell memory formation after mild COVID-19. One entry per CDR3 protein results from TCRdb running MiXCR on the 5' RACE reads. The sample lists about 410,000 distinct CDR3 sequences, more than 20% occurring once. Sample: PBMCs or a T cell subset sorted from them (not recorded which). The receptors were sampled from an adult woman who had mild COVID-19 (a few samples of this study predate the infection). Cell type and time point are not known.

CDR3 sequence: CASSQESGPKYTYEQYF. CDR3 DNA sequence: TGCGCCAGCAGCCAAGAATCTGGCCCGAAGTATACCTACGAGCAGTACTTC. The rearrangement links TRBV4-1 to TRBJ2-7; no definite D call. The CDR3 length is 17 residues. Between the trimmed V and J ends, which lost 0 bases and 2 bases, there was a span of 17 bases. The germline CDR1 and CDR2 sequences are MGHRA and YSYEKL.

This clonotype was found a few times. CDR3 residues: CASSLYSVMRGKETQYF. DNA for the CDR3: TGTGCCAGCAGTTTGTATAGCGTGATGAGGGGGAAAGAGACCCAGTACTTC. The rearrangement joins TRBV12-3 or TRBV12-4 to TRBJ2-5; D is possibly TRBD1 (6 bases). This CDR3 comprises 17 residues. V lost 3 bases, J lost 3 bases, and 20 bases lay in between.

This clonotype was seen a few times. The chain joins TRBV12-3 or TRBV12-4 to TRBJ2-2, with TRBD2 matching over 9 bases. The CDR3 runs 15 residues. Trimming removed 6 bases from V and 5 bases from J; junction bases left unmatched: 7. Here the CDR3 reads CASRPLAGSTGELFF. CDR3 sequence (DNA): TGTGCCAGCAGGCCGCTAGCGGGGAGTACCGGGGAGCTGTTTTTT.

Here the CDR3 reads CAIGQAYEQYF. The CDR3 region has the DNA TGTGCCATCGGACAGGCCTACGAGCAGTACTTC. The genes are TRBV10-3 and TRBJ2-7, with TRBD1 identical over 7 bases. J was trimmed by 2 bases and V by 8 bases; bases with no gene match: 0. Germline V gives CDR1 ENHRY, CDR2 SYGVKD. This CDR3 is built from 11 residues.

The V and J genes are TRBV2 and TRBJ2-7; 11 bases align to TRBD1. CDR1 SNHLY and CDR2 FYNNEI come from the germline V gene. The CDR3 spans 14 residues. The V segment lost 6 bases and the J segment 3 bases; nucleotides outside the gene matches: 4. The CDR3 sequence is CASRQDRGLYEQYF. CDR3 coding DNA: TGTGCCAGCAGACAGGACAGGGGGCTCTACGAGCAGTACTTC.

The table lists this clonotype with a few counts. This rearrangement joins TRBV5-5 to TRBJ2-1, with TRBD2 matching over 8 bases. Germline V gene data show CDR1 as SGHKS and CDR2 as YYEKEE (reference sequence). The J segment lost 12 bases and the V segment lost 0 bases, leaving 11 bases of the junction unmatched. This CDR3 region has 15 residues. The CDR3 sequence: CASSLDRGTSGTQFF. Here the CDR3 DNA reads TGTGCCAGCAGCTTGGATCGGGGTACTAGCGGAACGCAGTTCTTC. The entire variable domain, with the rest obtained from reference TRBV5-5 and TRBJ2-1, is as follows: DAGVTQSPTHLIKTRGQQVTLRCSPISGHKSVSWYQQVLGQGPQFIFQYYEKEERGRGNFPDRFSARQFPNYSSELNVNALLLGDSALYLCASSLDRGTSGTQFFGPGTRLTVL.

V gene TRBV9 combines with J gene TRBJ2-5; TRBD2 might be the D (7 bases). The length of the CDR3 is 15 residues. Trimming stripped 4 bases from V and 5 bases from J, with 18 bases between. CDR1 is SGDLS and CDR2 is YYNGEE in the germline V gene. CDR3 region: CASSRPRGGGETQYF. DNA for the CDR3: TGTGCCAGCAGCCGCCCGAGAGGGGGGGGCGAGACCCAGTACTTC.

The J gene is TRBJ2-2, the V gene TRBV6-5, with D possibly being TRBD1 (6 bases). The V end lost 6 bases, the J end lost 6 bases, and 11 bases lay between the germline ends. This CDR3 comprises 13 residues. The germline V gene has CDR1 MNHEY and CDR2 SVGAGI. CDR3 DNA sequence: TGTGCCAGCAGAACAGGGAGTGCCGGGGAGCTGTTTTTT. Translated, it gives CASRTGSAGELFF.

This chain uses TRBV14 with TRBJ2-7; D unclear. The V and J ends lost 4 bases and 4 bases respectively, with 14 bases between them. This CDR3 is 14 amino acids long. Germline V gene lookup returns CDR1 SGHDN and CDR2 FVKESK. CDR3 DNA: TGTGCCAGCAGCCGTCAAGGGCGACGATACGAGCAGTACTTC. Its protein product is CASSRQGRRYEQYF.

This clonotype occurred many times. The chain carries TRBV5-1 and TRBJ2-7; 7 nucleotides match TRBD1. The ends lost 4 bases at V and 0 bases at J; junction bases unmatched: 4. Germline assignment: CDR1 SGHRS and CDR2 YFSETQ. This CDR3 is 14 amino acids long. CDR3 bases: TGCGCCAGCAGCAGAGGACAGGCCTCCTACGAGCAGTACTTC. Protein product: CASSRGQASYEQYF.

This chain uses TRBV24-1 with TRBJ2-7; perhaps TRBD2 as D (5 bases). V lost 7 bases and J lost 7, with 25 bases in between. Germline CDR1 is KGHDR and CDR2 is SFDVKD. The CDR3 sequence is 16 residues long. CDR3: CATRSLLGGPTKEQYF. The CDR3 DNA sequence: TGTGCCACCAGATCTCTCCTCGGAGGACCAACGAAAGAGCAGTACTTC.

The chain carries TRBV6-6 and TRBJ2-7; 7 nucleotides agree with TRBD1. The CDR3 runs to 14 residues. J was trimmed by 7 bases and V by 5 bases; bases with no gene match: 11. The V gene's germline CDR1 is MNHNY and CDR2 SVGAGI (reference sequence). DNA for the CDR3: TGTGCCAGCAGTAACCGACAGGGATGGGGTGAGCAGTACTTC. Its protein product is CASSNRQGWGEQYF.

This clonotype has only a few counts. The chain recombines TRBV2 with TRBJ2-7; possibly TRBD1 or TRBD2 for D (5 bases each). V lost 7 bases and J 4 bases, leaving 23 bases between the germline ends. CDR3 length: 16 residues. Germline CDR1 and CDR2: SNHLY and FYNNEI. CDR3 loop: CASTKEYRDGPYEQYF. In nucleotides, the CDR3 is TGTGCCAGCACTAAGGAATACCGGGACGGACCGTACGAGCAGTACTTC.

The rearrangement uses TRBV4-1 and TRBJ1-2, with no clear D. V dropped 0 bases and J dropped 13 bases, with 12 bases sitting between them. This CDR3 has 12 residues. CDR1 is MGHRA, CDR2 YSYEKL, per germline. The CDR3 coding sequence is TGCGCCAGCAGCCAAGATGGTAGGCTTCTCACCTTC. Translated: CASSQDGRLLTF.

The sample holds a few counts of this clonotype. The chain combines TRBV6-5 with TRBJ1-4; unclear D gene. Germline CDR1 is MNHEY and CDR2 is SVGAGI. The CDR3 totals 16 residues. V was pared by 4 bases and J by 0 bases, with 12 bases between. Here the CDR3 DNA reads TGTGCCAGCAGTTCCTCGACTCGAGCAACTAATGAAAAACTGTTTTTT. This sequence encodes CASSSSTRATNEKLFF.

The V and J genes are TRBV15 and TRBJ2-2; TRBD2 matches at 11 bases. Germline CDR1 is LNHNV and CDR2 is YYDKDF (reference sequence). The CDR3 runs 17 residues. V trimming: 0 bases; J trimming: 4 bases; junction bases outside the gene matches: 4. Here the CDR3 reads CATSRDLAGGTTGELFF. The DNA for the CDR3 is TGTGCCACCAGCAGAGACCTAGCGGGGGGTACCACCGGGGAGCTGTTTTTT.